The T cell receptor (beta chain) under discussion was sequenced for a study of shared clonotypes between healthy human individuals. Study context: The study enrolled a couple of women and three men aged 18 to 49. Study-wide results and caveats: Several donors shared approximately 5% of their naive CD4 clonotypes. Generally, naive subsets (rather than memory subsets) showed larger estimated richness.

Sorted-subset replicate PCRs used roughly 210 ng of genomic DNA. This amount corresponded to about 30,000 T cell genomes. The protocol was immunoSEQ multiplex PCR, while the TCRdb copy is restricted to in-frame clones and leaves out a portion. The table includes 1,500,000 or so clones, 97% to 99% detected once. With regard to this clone: Antigen specificity is unknown.

The CDR3 is 15 amino acids. V gave up 5 bases and J gave up 3 bases; unmatched junction bases: 5. Germline CDR1 and CDR2: SGHRS and YFSETQ. The material sequenced was naive CD4+ T cells sorted from blood. Subset reported: CD45RA+ positively selected. The rearrangement links TRBV5-1 to TRBJ2-7; 13 bases are a match to TRBD2. This receptor was obtained from a man aged 25-45 years in good health. CDR3 in amino acids: CASSRGTSGIYEQYF. The CDR3 bases are TGCGCCAGCAGTCGGGGGACTAGCGGGATCTACGAGCAGTACTTC.